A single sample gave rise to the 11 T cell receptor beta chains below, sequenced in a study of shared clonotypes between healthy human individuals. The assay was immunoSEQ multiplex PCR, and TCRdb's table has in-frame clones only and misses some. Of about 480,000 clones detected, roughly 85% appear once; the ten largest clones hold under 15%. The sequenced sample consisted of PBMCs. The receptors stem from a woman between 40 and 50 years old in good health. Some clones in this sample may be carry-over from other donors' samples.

The CDR3 reads CASSGGRYEQYF. CDR3 nucleotides: TGTGCCAGCAGTGGTGGACGTTACGAGCAGTACTTC. The V and J genes are TRBV2 and TRBJ2-7; D is undetermined. The CDR3 loop spans 12 amino acids. The V gene lost 4 bases and the J gene lost 4 bases, with 8 bases spanning the gap. In germline, CDR1 is SNHLY, CDR2 FYNNEI.

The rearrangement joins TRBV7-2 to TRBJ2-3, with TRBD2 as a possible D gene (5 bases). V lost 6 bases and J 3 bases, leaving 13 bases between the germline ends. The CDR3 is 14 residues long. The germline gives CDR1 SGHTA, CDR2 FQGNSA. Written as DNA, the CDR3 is TGTGCCAGCAGAAGAGGGCTAGGGACAGATACGCAGTATTTT. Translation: CASRRGLGTDTQYF.

The CDR3 region is CASSQDGSGRAIDTQYF. The CDR3 nucleotides read TGCGCCAGCAGCCAAGATGGTAGCGGGAGGGCCATAGATACGCAGTATTTT. This chain links TRBV4-3 with TRBJ2-3; 11 bases fit TRBD2. V shed 0 bases, J shed 5 bases, and the junction held 7 bases outside the gene matches. CDR3 length: 17 residues. Germline V gene sequence: CDR1 LGHNA, CDR2 YSLEER.

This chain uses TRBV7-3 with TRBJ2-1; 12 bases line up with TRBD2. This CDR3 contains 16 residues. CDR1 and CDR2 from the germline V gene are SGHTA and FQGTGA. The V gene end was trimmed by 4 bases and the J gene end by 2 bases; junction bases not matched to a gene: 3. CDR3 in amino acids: CASSYLAGGAYNEQFF. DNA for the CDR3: TGTGCCAGCAGCTATCTAGCGGGAGGGGCCTACAATGAGCAGTTCTTC.

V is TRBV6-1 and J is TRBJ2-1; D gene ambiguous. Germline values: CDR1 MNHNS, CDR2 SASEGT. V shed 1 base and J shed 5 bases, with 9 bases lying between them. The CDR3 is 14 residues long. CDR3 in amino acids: CASSEGLRNNEQFF. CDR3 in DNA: TGTGCCAGCAGTGAAGGATTGCGGAACAATGAGCAGTTCTTC.

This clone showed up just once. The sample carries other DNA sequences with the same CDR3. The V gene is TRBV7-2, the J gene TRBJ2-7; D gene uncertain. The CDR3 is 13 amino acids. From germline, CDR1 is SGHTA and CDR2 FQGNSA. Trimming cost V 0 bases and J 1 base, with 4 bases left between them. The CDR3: CASSLAGSYEQYF. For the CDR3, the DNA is TGTGCCAGCAGCTTAGCGGGATCCTACGAGCAGTACTTC.

The CDR3 here is CASSRTPPYNEQFF. CDR3 sequence (DNA): TGTGCCAGCAGCAGGACTCCCCCCTACAATGAGCAGTTCTTC. The chain couples TRBV11-3 to TRBJ2-1; maybe TRBD2 (5 bases). This CDR3 has 14 residues. Germline loops: CDR1 SGHNT, CDR2 YENEEA. V dropped 5 bases and J dropped 2 bases, with 10 bases sitting between them.

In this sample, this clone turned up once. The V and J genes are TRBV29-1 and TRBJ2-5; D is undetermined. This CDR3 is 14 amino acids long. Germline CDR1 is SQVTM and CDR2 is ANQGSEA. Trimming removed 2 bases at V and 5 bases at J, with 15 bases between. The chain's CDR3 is CSVELQAQRETQYF. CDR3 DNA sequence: TGCAGCGTTGAACTCCAGGCGCAGAGGGAGACCCAGTACTTC.

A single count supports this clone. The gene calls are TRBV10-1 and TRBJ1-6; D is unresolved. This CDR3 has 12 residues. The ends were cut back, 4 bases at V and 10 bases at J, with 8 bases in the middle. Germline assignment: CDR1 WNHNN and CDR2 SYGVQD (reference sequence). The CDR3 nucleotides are TGCGCCAGCAGTGGACCAGGCTCACCCCTCCACTTT. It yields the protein CASSGPGSPLHF.

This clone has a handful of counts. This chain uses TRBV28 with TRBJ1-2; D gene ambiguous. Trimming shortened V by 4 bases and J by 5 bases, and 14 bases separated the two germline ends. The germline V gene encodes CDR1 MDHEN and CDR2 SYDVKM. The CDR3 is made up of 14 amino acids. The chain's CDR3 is CASSSPPSGYGYTF. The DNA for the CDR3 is TGTGCCAGCAGTTCCCCGCCGTCAGGATATGGCTACACCTTC.

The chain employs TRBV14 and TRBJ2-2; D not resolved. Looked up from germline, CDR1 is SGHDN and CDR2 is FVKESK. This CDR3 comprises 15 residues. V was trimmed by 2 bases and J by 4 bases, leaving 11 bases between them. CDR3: CASSQPGLRTGELFF. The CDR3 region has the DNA TGTGCCAGCAGCCAACCGGGCCTTCGCACCGGGGAGCTGTTTTTT.